The sequence of this T cell receptor beta chain was determined in a study of T cell responses to AZD1222 COVID-19 vaccine. TCRdb keeps only in-frame clones here, not all; method: immunoSEQ multiplex PCR. The sample has 45,000 to 70,000 clones; approximately 83% are singletons. Germline V gene data show CDR1 as MGHRA and CDR2 as YSYEKL. V gave up 0 bases and J gave up 0 bases, with 15 bases separating them. This CDR3 region has 18 residues. The J gene is TRBJ2-1, the V gene TRBV4-1, with D possibly matching TRBD2 (6 bases). This sequence was found in an adult in good health. The source material was peripheral blood, sampled on day 0 of AZD1222 vaccination. The CDR3 DNA is TGCGCCAGCAGCCAAGACGGAGGGCGGGCGAGCTCCTACAATGAGCAGTTCTTC. As protein: CASSQDGGRASSYNEQFF.